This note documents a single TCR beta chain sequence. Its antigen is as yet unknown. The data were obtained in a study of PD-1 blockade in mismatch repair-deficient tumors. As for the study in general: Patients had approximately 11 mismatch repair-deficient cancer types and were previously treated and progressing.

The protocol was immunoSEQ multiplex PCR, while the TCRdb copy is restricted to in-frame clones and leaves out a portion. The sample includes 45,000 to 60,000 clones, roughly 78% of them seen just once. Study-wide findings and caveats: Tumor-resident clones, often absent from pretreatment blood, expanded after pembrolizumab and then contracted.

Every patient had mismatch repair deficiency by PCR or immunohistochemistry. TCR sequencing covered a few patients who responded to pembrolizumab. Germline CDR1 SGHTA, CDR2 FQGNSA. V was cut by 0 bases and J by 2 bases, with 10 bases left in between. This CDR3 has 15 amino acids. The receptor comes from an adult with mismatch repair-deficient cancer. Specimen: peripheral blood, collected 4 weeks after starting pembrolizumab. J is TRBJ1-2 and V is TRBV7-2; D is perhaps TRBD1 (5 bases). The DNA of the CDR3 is TGTGCCAGCAGCTTAGCGTGGCAGGGAAACTATGGCTACACCTTC. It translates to CASSLAWQGNYGYTF.